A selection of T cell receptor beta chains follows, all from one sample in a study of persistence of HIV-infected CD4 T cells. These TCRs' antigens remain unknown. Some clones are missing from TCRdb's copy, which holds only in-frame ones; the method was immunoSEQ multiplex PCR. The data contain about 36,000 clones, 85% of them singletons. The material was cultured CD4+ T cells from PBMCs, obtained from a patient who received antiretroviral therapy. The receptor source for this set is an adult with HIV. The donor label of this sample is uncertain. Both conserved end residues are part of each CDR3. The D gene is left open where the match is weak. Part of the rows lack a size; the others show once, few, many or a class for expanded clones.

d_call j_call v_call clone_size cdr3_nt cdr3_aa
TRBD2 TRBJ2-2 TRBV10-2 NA TGCGCCAGCAGTCGACTAGCGGGGGGCAACACCGGGGAGCTGTTTTTT CASSRLAGGNTGELFF
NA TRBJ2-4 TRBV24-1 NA TGTGCCACCAGTGCTTTGGACCAAAACATTCAGTACTTC CATSALDQNIQYF
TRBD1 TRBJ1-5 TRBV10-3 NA TGTGCCACCGGGACAGGGATAGAGTTACCCCAGCATTTT CATGTGIELPQHF
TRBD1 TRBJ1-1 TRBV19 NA TGTGCCAGCCGGACAGGGGGCTTGACTGAAGCTTTCTTT CASRTGGLTEAFF
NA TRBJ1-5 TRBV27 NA TGTGCCAGCAGTTCCCTTGGGGGAATATCGGATCTACTATTGGGGGGGCTCAATCAGCCCCAGCATTTT CASSSLGGISDLLLGGLNQPQHF
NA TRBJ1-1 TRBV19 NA TGTGCCAGTAGTAGCGGGTTTCGGGTACAGTACGTTCTGAACACTGAAGCTTTCTTT CASSSGFRVQYVLNTEAFF
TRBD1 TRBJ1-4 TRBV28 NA TGTGCCAGCAGTTCGCAGGGGGGAACTAATGAAAAACTGTTTTTT CASSSQGGTNEKLFF
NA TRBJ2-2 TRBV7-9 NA TGTGCCAGCAGGGAGACCGGGGTCGGGGAGCTGTTTTTT CASRETGVGELFF
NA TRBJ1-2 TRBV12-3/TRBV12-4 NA TGTGCCAGCAGTTTAGCCTTTGGCTACACCTTC CASSLAFGYTF
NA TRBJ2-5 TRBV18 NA TGTGCCAGCTCACCACTCGGACAAGAGACCCAGTACTTC CASSPLGQETQYF
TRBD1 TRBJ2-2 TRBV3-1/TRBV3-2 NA TGTGCCAGCAGCCGGGGGGACAGGGACGGGGAGCTGTTTTTT CASSRGDRDGELFF
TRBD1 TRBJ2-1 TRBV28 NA TGTGCCAGCAGTCCCCACCCCGGGACAGTCTACAATGAGCAGTTCTTC CASSPHPGTVYNEQFF
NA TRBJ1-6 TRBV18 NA TGTGCCAGCTCACCTTTACAAGACTCCTATAATTCACCCCTCCACTTT CASSPLQDSYNSPLHF
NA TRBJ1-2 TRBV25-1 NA TGTGCCAGCAGTCCGATCGACAGAGCTAACTATGGCTACACCTTC CASSPIDRANYGYTF
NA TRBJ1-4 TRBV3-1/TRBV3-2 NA TGTGCCAGCAGCCACCCGACAGCAGGAAATGAAAAACTGTTTTTT CASSHPTAGNEKLFF
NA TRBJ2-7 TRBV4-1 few TGCGCCAGCAGGCGTATCCCTTCAGGCGAGCAGTACTTC CASRRIPSGEQYF
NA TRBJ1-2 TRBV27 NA TGTGCCAGCAGTTTCAAGGGGGGCTATGGCTACACCTTC CASSFKGGYGYTF
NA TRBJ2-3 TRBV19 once TGTGCCAGTAGTACCAGGGTGGGTATGGACACGCAGTATTTT CASSTRVGMDTQYF
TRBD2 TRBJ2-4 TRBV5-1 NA TGCGCCAGCAGCTTGATGGGAGGGGTAGAAAACATTCAGTACTTC CASSLMGGVENIQYF
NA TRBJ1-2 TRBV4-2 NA TGTGCCAGCAGCCAAGCCTCGGCGGTTTATGGCTACACCTTC CASSQASAVYGYTF
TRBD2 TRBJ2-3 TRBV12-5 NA TGTGCTAGTGGTACCCCCCGGGGGGGCCCCACAGATACGCAGTATTTT CASGTPRGGPTDTQYF
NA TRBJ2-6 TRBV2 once TGTGCCAGCAGTTTACAGGGCTCTGGGGCCAACGTCCTGACTTTC CASSLQGSGANVLTF
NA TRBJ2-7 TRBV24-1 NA TGTGCCACCAGTCAGGGGGGGCGATCCTACGAGCAGTACTTC CATSQGGRSYEQYF
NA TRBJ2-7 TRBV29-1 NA TGCAGCGTCGTGCCAGGGCCACACGAGCAGTACTTC CSVVPGPHEQYF
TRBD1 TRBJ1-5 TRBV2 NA TGTGCCAGCAGTGACTGGGACAGGGGGGTCCAGCCCCAGCATTTT CASSDWDRGVQPQHF
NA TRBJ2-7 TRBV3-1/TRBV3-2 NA TGTGCCAGCAGCCAAGTTCCGACAGTGCTCGCGGACGAGCAGTACTTC CASSQVPTVLADEQYF
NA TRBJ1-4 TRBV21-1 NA TGTGCCAGCAGCAAACTGACAGCCAGGGCAACTAATGAAAAACTGTTTTTT CASSKLTARATNEKLFF
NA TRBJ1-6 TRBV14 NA TGTGCCAGCAGCCAAGATTGGTTGAATTCACCCCTCCACTTT CASSQDWLNSPLHF
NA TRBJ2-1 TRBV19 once TGTGCCAGTAGTACGGGGGGCACTGTATCCGATGAGCAGTTCTTC CASSTGGTVSDEQFF
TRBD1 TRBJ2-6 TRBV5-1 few TGCGCCAGCAGCGCTCGGACAGGGGGCGCAGTCTCTGGGGCCAACGTCCTGACTTTC CASSARTGGAVSGANVLTF
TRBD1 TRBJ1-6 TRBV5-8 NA TGTGCCAGCAGCCGAGCTAGCGTCGGGACAGGGATGGGGAATTCACCCCTCCACTTT CASSRASVGTGMGNSPLHF
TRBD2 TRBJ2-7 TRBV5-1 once TGCGCCAGCAGCTTCACCGGAGGACTAGCGGCTTACGAGCAGTACTTC CASSFTGGLAAYEQYF
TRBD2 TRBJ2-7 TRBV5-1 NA TGCGCCAGCAGATCGGGACTAGCGGGGGCCTACGAGCAGTACTTC CASRSGLAGAYEQYF
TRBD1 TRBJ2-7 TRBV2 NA TGTGCCAGCAGTGGAGGGACAGGGTTCCACGAGCAGTACTTC CASSGGTGFHEQYF
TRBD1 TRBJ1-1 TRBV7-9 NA TGTGCCAGCAGCTTAGCGGGACAGTGGGCTTTCTTT CASSLAGQWAFF
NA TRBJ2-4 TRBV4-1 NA TGCGCCAGCAGCCAAGTCAGCCCGGGGCAAAACATTCAGTACTTC CASSQVSPGQNIQYF
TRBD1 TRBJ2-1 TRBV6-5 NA TGTGCCAGCAGGGGACAGGGAACCAGCCCCAATGAGCAGTTCTTC CASRGQGTSPNEQFF
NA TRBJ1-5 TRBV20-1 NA TGCAGTGCTACGGGAGAGCAGGCCCAGCATTTT CSATGEQAQHF
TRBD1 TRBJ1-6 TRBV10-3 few TGTGCCATCAGTACAGGGGATAATTCACCCCTCCACTTT CAISTGDNSPLHF
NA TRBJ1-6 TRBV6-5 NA TGTGCCAGCAGTTTCGACCCTTTAGGGCTTAATTCACCCCTCCACTTT CASSFDPLGLNSPLHF
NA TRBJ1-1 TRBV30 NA TGTGCCTGGAGTCCCAGGGACACTGAAGCTTTCTTT CAWSPRDTEAFF
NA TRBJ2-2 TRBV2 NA TGTGCCAGCCTATCATTTTTCACCGGGGAGCTGTTTTTT CASLSFFTGELFF
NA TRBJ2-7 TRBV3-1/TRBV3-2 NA TGTGCCAGCAGCACGGACAGAACCTACGAGCAGTACTTC CASSTDRTYEQYF
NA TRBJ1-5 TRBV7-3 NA TGTCCCCATCAGCCCCAGCATTTT CPHQPQHF
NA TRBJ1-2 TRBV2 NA TGTGCCAGCAGTGATGTGTTGAGGACATACATATATGGCTACACCTTC CASSDVLRTYIYGYTF
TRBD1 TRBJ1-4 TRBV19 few TGTGCCAGTAGTACCGACCCGGGACAGACAAGTGAAAAACTGTTTTTT CASSTDPGQTSEKLFF
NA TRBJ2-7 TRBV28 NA TGTGCCAGCAGTTCGCCGTCCGAGCAGTACTTC CASSSPSEQYF
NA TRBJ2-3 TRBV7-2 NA TGTGCCAGCACCCTCGGACCCACAGATACGCAGTATTTT CASTLGPTDTQYF
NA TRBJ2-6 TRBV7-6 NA TGTGCCAGCAGCTCCCGGGGACATACTGGGGCCAACGTCCTGACTTTC CASSSRGHTGANVLTF
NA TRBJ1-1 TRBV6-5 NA TGTGCCAGCAGTTCACCATGGACAGCGAACACTGAAGCTTTCTTT CASSSPWTANTEAFF
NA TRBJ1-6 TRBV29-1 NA TGCAGCGTTTCGCCCGGGGGAAGTGCACCCCTCCACTTT CSVSPGGSAPLHF
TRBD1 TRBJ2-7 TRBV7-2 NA TGTGCCAGCAGCTTAGACAGGGGAACTATCTACGAGCAGTACTTC CASSLDRGTIYEQYF
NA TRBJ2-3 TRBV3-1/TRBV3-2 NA TGTGCCAGCCGGGACGGCACAGATACGCAGTATTTT CASRDGTDTQYF
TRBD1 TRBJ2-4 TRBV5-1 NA TGCGCCAGCAGCTTGGCCGGGACAGGGGGCCAAGCCAAAAACATTCAGTACTTC CASSLAGTGGQAKNIQYF
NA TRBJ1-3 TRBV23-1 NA TGCGCCAGCAGTGAGTCAGGGACCCTAACCTCTGGAAACACCATATATTTT CASSESGTLTSGNTIYF